This T cell receptor beta chain was documented in a study of Ad26.COV2.S vaccination and SARS-CoV-2 variants. Assay: immunoSEQ multiplex PCR; the TCRdb copy retains only in-frame clones and omits some. Among more than 350,000 clones, 90% were seen once, and the ten largest hold 12%. The treatment here: about 20 received Ad26.COV2.S at low or high dose, single or two shots; roughly 5 received placebo; per-sample allocation not given. It was on day 63 after the first vaccine or placebo injection that samples were taken. The sample in question was peripheral blood, obtained in a trial of Ad26.COV2.S vaccine versus placebo. This sequence originates from a person between 18 and 65 years old who received the Ad26.COV2.S COVID-19 vaccine or a placebo.

The CDR3 bases are TGTGCCTGGAGTCAGGGGTCCGGTTTCAATGAGCAGTTCTTC. Its translation is CAWSQGSGFNEQFF. The V call is TRBV30, the J call TRBJ2-1, with D maybe TRBD1 (6 bases). The CDR3 runs to 14 residues. Trimming stripped 2 bases from V and 6 bases from J, with 14 bases between. Germline values: CDR1 GTSNPN, CDR2 SVGIG (reference sequence).